This T cell receptor beta chain was identified during a study of immune cell composition in non-small cell lung cancer. DNA was extracted from unsorted cell suspensions stored frozen. Study-wide points: Top 10 clone scores and clonality were higher in squamous than adenocarcinoma.

Assay used: immunoSEQ multiplex PCR; TCRdb lists only in-frame clones, some missing. The sample carries about 1,400 clones, approximately 77% recorded once. With respect to this clone: As yet, its antigen is unknown.

Looked up from germline, CDR1 is SGHKS and CDR2 is YYEKEE (reference sequence). Losses at the gene ends were 4 bases for V and 0 bases for J; bases not matched to a gene: 6. This CDR3 is 15 amino acids long. This clonotype was sampled from a human donor with non-small cell lung cancer. The specimen sequenced was lung tumor tissue. The chain employs TRBV5-5 and TRBJ1-2; 7 bases are a match to TRBD1. The DNA for the CDR3 is TGTGCCAGCAGCCTTAGGACAGGTTCTAACTATGGCTACACCTTC. Protein: CASSLRTGSNYGYTF.